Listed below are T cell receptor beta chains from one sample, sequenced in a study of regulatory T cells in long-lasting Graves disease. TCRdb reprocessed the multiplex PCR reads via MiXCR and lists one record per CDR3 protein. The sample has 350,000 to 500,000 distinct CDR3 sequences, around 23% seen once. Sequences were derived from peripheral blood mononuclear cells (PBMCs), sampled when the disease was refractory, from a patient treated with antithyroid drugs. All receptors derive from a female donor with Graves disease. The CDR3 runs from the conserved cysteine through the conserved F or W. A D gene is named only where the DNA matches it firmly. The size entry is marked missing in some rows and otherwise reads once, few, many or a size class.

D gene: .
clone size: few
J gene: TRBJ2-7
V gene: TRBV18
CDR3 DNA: TGTGCCAGCGCGAACGGGCGAGGCGCCCTTGAGCAGTACTTC
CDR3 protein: CASANGRGALEQYF

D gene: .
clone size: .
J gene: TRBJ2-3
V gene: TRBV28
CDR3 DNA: TGTGCCAGCAGCTCCTTGTATCCTAGCACAGATACGCAGTATTTT
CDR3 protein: CASSSLYPSTDTQYF

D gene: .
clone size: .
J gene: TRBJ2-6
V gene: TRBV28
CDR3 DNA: TGTGCCAGCAGCCCCCGGGCCGCTCGTAACGTCCTGACTTTC
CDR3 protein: CASSPRAARNVLTF

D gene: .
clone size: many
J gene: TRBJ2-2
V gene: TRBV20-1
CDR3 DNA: TGCAGTGCCCTGATTAATGCGAAGGGGGAGCTGTTTTTT
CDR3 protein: CSALINAKGELFF

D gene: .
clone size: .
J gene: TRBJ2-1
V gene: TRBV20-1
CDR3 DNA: TGCAGTGCCGCACAGATGGGACACAAAAGCTCCTACAATGAGCAGTTCTTC
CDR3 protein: CSAAQMGHKSSYNEQFF

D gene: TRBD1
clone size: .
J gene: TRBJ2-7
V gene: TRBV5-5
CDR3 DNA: TGTGCCAGCAGCACGCAGCAGGGGGCCGCCTACGAGCAGTACTTC
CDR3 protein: CASSTQQGAAYEQYF

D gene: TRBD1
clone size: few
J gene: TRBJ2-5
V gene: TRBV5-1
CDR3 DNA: TGCGCCAGCAGCAACACACGAGTACAGGGGGAGACCCAGTACTTC
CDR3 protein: CASSNTRVQGETQYF

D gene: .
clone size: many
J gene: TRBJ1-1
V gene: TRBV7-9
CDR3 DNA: TGTGCCAGCAGCTTAGATGAAGTTCTGGGGAACACTGAAGCTTTCTTT
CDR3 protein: CASSLDEVLGNTEAFF

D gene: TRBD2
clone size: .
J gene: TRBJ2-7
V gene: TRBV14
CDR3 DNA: TGTGCCAGCAGCCCCGTCCCGGGACTAGCGGGAACCGCCTACGAGCAGTACTTC
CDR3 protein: CASSPVPGLAGTAYEQYF

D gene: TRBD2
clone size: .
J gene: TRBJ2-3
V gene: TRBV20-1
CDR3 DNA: TGCAGTGCTGTGGGAGCGGGAGGGGTAGCAGATACGCAGTATTTT
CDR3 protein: CSAVGAGGVADTQYF

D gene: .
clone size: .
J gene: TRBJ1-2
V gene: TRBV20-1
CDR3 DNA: TGCAGTGCCCGGACCGGGATTTACTATGGCTACACCTTC
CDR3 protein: CSARTGIYYGYTF

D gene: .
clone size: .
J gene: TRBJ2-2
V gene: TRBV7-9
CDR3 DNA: TGTGCCAGCAGCTTATGGTTAGCGGAATTCACCGGGGAGCTGTTTTTT
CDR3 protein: CASSLWLAEFTGELFF

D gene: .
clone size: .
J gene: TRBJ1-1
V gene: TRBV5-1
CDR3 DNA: TGCGCCAGCAGCCCGGGACACAAGAACACTGAAGCTTTCTTT
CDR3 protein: CASSPGHKNTEAFF

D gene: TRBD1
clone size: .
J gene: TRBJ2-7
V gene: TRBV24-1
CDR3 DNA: TGTGCCACCAGTGATCCCGGGACAGGGGGGTACGAGCAGTACTTC
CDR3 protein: CATSDPGTGGYEQYF

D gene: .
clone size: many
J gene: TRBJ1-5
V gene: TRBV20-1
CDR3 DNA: TGCAGTGCTAGGACAGATAGCAATCAGCCCCAGCATTTT
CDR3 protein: CSARTDSNQPQHF

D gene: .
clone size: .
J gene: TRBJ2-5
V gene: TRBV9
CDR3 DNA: TGTGCCAGCAGCGTAGGACCAGTTGGGGAGACCCAGTACTTC
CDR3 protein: CASSVGPVGETQYF

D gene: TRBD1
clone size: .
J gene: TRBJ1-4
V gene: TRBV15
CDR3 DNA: TGTGCCACCAGCCCCGGGGGACAGACCGATGAAAAACTGTTTTTT
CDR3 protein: CATSPGGQTDEKLFF